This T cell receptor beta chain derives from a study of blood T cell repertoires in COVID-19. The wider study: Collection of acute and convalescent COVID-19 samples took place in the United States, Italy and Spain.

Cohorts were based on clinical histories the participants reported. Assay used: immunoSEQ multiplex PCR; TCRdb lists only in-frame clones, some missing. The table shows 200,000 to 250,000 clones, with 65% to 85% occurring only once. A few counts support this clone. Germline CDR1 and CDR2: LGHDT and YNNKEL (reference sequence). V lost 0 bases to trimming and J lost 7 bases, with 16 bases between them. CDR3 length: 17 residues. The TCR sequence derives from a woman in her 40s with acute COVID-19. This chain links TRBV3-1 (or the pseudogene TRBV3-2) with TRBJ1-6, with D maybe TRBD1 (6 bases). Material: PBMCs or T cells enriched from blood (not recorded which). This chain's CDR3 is CASSQDRDRMGNSPLHF. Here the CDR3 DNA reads TGTGCCAGCAGCCAAGATCGAGACAGGATGGGAAATTCACCCCTCCACTTT.